These 26 T cell receptor beta chains share one sample of origin, sequenced in a study of cytomegalovirus exposure and HLA in healthy donors. With 60 Vbeta and 13 Jbeta primers, the PCR was carried out. Data came from immunoSEQ multiplex PCR; TCRdb stores just in-frame clones and leaves some out. The ten top clones account for about 1.1%, within a sample of roughly 220,000 clones. The source material was PBMCs. The receptor set was obtained from a girl aged 2-10 years in good health and CMV-seropositive.

This chain connects TRBV2 to TRBJ2-7, with D unresolved. Germline V gives CDR1 SNHLY, CDR2 FYNNEI. Between the trimmed V and J ends, which lost 8 bases and 1 base, there was a span of 15 bases. The CDR3 totals 14 residues. CDR3 protein: CASRKSAVSYEQYF. For the CDR3, the DNA is TGTGCCAGCCGAAAATCGGCGGTATCCTACGAGCAGTACTTC.

V and J are TRBV6-1 and TRBJ2-7, with D perhaps TRBD2 (6 bases). The CDR3 is 14 amino acids. Looked up from germline, CDR1 is MNHNS and CDR2 is SASEGT. The germline V and J ends were trimmed by 7 bases and 3 bases, with 16 bases remaining between them. CDR3 amino acids: CASTPWGDGYEQYF. DNA for the CDR3: TGTGCCAGCACCCCATGGGGGGACGGCTACGAGCAGTACTTC.

The chain recombines TRBV7-2 with TRBJ1-4; 7 bases map to TRBD1. The CDR3 is 14 amino acids. Germline trimming cut 4 bases from V and 5 bases from J; bases unmatched to any gene: 4. Germline values: CDR1 SGHTA, CDR2 FQGNSA. The CDR3 sequence is CASSSQGFNEKLFF. The CDR3 region has the DNA TGTGCCAGCAGCTCACAGGGGTTCAATGAAAAACTGTTTTTT.

The chain has TRBV4-1 and TRBJ2-7, with 7 bases aligning to TRBD2. Losses at the gene ends were 3 bases for V and 3 bases for J; bases not matched to a gene: 8. The CDR3 is 15 residues long. Germline CDR1 reads MGHRA; CDR2 reads YSYEKL. The CDR3 reads CASSQGREVIYEQYF. As DNA, the CDR3 is TGCGCCAGCAGCCAGGGTCGGGAGGTGATCTACGAGCAGTACTTC.

This rearrangement joins TRBV28 to TRBJ2-3; possible D gene TRBD2, 6 bases. The CDR3 is 15 amino acids. Germline CDR1 reads MDHEN; CDR2 reads SYDVKM. V was pared by 6 bases and J by 0 bases, with 13 bases between. CDR3 nucleotide sequence: TGTGCCAGCAGAATTAGCGGTAGTAGCACAGATACGCAGTATTTT. Residues: CASRISGSSTDTQYF.

The rearrangement joins TRBV20-1 to TRBJ2-5, with a possible D match to TRBD1 (6 bases). Between the trimmed V and J ends, which lost 6 bases and 7 bases, there was a span of 9 bases. This CDR3 is built from 10 residues. Germline assignment: CDR1 DFQATT and CDR2 SNEGSKA (reference sequence). The CDR3 DNA sequence: TGCAGTGCCGTAGGGGGGACCCAGTACTTC. It specifies CSAVGGTQYF.

The genes are TRBV7-8 and TRBJ2-3; a weak D match, TRBD2 (5 bases). Between the trimmed V and J ends, which lost 7 bases and 5 bases, there was a span of 16 bases. Germline V lookup: CDR1 SGHVS, CDR2 FQNEAQ. This CDR3 spans 14 amino acids. The CDR3 DNA reads as TGTGCCAGCAACCAGAGGGAGCAAATAGATACGCAGTATTTT. It codes for CASNQREQIDTQYF.

The chain has TRBV6-1 and TRBJ1-5, with D possibly being TRBD1 (6 bases). Germline CDR1 and CDR2: MNHNS and SASEGT. V lost 5 bases and J lost 0, with 8 bases in between. The CDR3 spans 14 residues. Here the CDR3 DNA reads TGTGCCAGCAGTAGACAGGTTAGCAATCAGCCCCAGCATTTT. It translates to CASSRQVSNQPQHF.

This rearrangement joins TRBV28 to TRBJ2-7, with 8 bases matching TRBD2. Germline V lookup: CDR1 MDHEN, CDR2 SYDVKM. This CDR3 region has 15 residues. The J segment lost 7 bases and the V segment lost 6 bases, leaving 14 bases of the junction unmatched. Here the CDR3 reads CASRQHSGTSVEQYF. The CDR3 DNA is TGTGCCAGCAGACAGCATTCCGGGACTAGTGTTGAGCAGTACTTC.

This chain connects TRBV13 to TRBJ2-5, with 7 bases matching TRBD1. Gene TRBJ2-7 matches the end of the DNA better, so the J call may be wrong. CDR3 size: 15 residues. Germline V lookup: CDR1 PRHDT, CDR2 FYEKMQ (reference sequence). CDR3 in amino acids: CASSTRDSGTYEQYF. The CDR3 nucleotides are TGTGCCAGCAGCACTCGGGACAGCGGCACTTACGAGCAGTACTTC.

The genes are TRBV4-1 and TRBJ1-2, with unresolved D. The CDR3 contains 14 residues. V gave up 0 bases and J gave up 7 bases, with 12 bases separating them. Germline V gives CDR1 MGHRA, CDR2 YSYEKL. The CDR3 here is CASSQDRLLSGYTF. In DNA form, the CDR3 reads TGCGCCAGCAGCCAAGATAGACTGTTGAGTGGCTACACCTTC.

Concerning this clone: Mismatch with germline at one junction end may stem from a read error. Other DNA sequences in this sample translate to the same CDR3. The chain combines TRBV6-5 with TRBJ2-7, with 9 bases lining up with TRBD1. CDR3 length: 16 amino acids. Germline assignment: CDR1 MNHEY and CDR2 SVGAGI. The CDR3 nucleotides are TGCGCCAGCAGTTCCCCGACCGGGACAGGGACCTACGAGCAGTACTTC. Amino acid sequence: CASSSPTGTGTYEQYF.

The CDR3 sequence is CASSSTGVGMDTQYF. CDR3 in DNA: TGTGCCAGCAGCTCTACGGGAGTAGGGATGGATACGCAGTATTTT. The V gene is TRBV11-2, the J gene TRBJ2-3; weak D call: TRBD2 (6 bases). Germline loops: CDR1 SGHAT, CDR2 FQNNGV. The CDR3 is 15 residues long. V lost 4 bases to trimming and J lost 6 bases, with 17 bases between them.

The genes are TRBV4-2 and TRBJ2-1; TRBD2 matches at 10 bases. The junction had 2 bases not matched to a gene; V was cut back by 0 bases and J by 6 bases. This CDR3 has 15 amino acids. Per the germline V gene, CDR1 is LGHNA and CDR2 is YNFKEQ. The CDR3 DNA sequence: TGTGCCAGCAGCCAAGAAGCGGGAGGGCCCAATGAGCAGTTCTTC. Residues: CASSQEAGGPNEQFF.

The V gene is TRBV28, the J gene TRBJ1-2, with 9 bases identical to TRBD1. Germline V lookup: CDR1 MDHEN, CDR2 SYDVKM. V lost 8 bases to trimming and J lost 4 bases; unmatched junction nucleotides: 8. The CDR3 is made up of 14 amino acids. DNA of the CDR3: TGTGCCAGCCGAGGTCGGACAGGGGCCTATGGCTACACCTTC. Protein: CASRGRTGAYGYTF.

The rearrangement joins TRBV28 to TRBJ2-1, with D possibly matching TRBD2 (5 bases). This CDR3 comprises 15 residues. Trimming cost V 6 bases and J 7 bases, with 19 bases left between them. The germline V gene encodes CDR1 MDHEN and CDR2 SYDVKM. The DNA of the CDR3 is TGTGCCAGCAGATCACCGGGCCCACGAGGGAATGAGCAGTTCTTC. Translating it yields CASRSPGPRGNEQFF. The variable domain in full, completed from reference TRBV28 and TRBJ2-1, reads DVKVTQSSRYLVKRTGEKVFLECVQDMDHENMFWYRQDPGLGLRLIYFSYDVKMKEKGDIPEGYSVSREKKERFSLILESASTNQTSMYLCASRSPGPRGNEQFFGPGTRLTVL.

V and J are TRBV11-3 and TRBJ2-5; 9 bases line up with TRBD2. Germline V gene sequence: CDR1 SGHNT, CDR2 YENEEA. V was pared by 1 base and J by 5 bases, with 5 bases of the junction left unmatched. There are 15 residues in the CDR3. In DNA form, the CDR3 reads TGTGCCAGCAGCTTAGGAAGCGGGAGGATGGAGACCCAGTACTTC. Protein product: CASSLGSGRMETQYF.

The rearrangement joins TRBV19 to TRBJ2-7, with D possibly matching TRBD1 (6 bases). V dropped 5 bases and J dropped 4 bases, with 15 bases sitting between them. The germline V gene encodes CDR1 LNHDA and CDR2 SQIVND (reference sequence). CDR3 length: 14 amino acids. The CDR3, as DNA: TGTGCCAGTAGTCCGGGACAAAGGGAGTACGAGCAGTACTTC. It is translated as CASSPGQREYEQYF.

The V gene is TRBV15, the J gene TRBJ1-3; TRBD1 agrees at 7 bases. The CDR3 covers 18 residues. Losses at the gene ends were 2 bases for V and 0 bases for J; bases not matched to a gene: 10. CDR1 is LNHNV, CDR2 YYDKDF, per germline (reference sequence). CDR3 sequence reads: CATSRPDRAIFSGNTIYF. The CDR3 region has the DNA TGTGCCACCAGCAGACCCGACAGGGCGATCTTCTCTGGAAACACCATATATTTT.

V gene TRBV6-5 combines with J gene TRBJ2-5, with a weak D call TRBD2 (5 bases). The CDR3 consists of 15 residues. From germline, CDR1 is MNHEY and CDR2 SVGAGI. The V end was cut by 0 bases, the J end by 3 bases, with 11 bases between. CDR3 region: CASSYSRVQEETQYF. The CDR3 DNA sequence: TGTGCCAGCAGTTACTCGAGGGTGCAGGAAGAGACCCAGTACTTC.

V is TRBV28 and J is TRBJ2-5, with TRBD1 matching over 10 bases. Trimming took 5 bases from V and 5 from J; bases not matched to a gene: 8. The CDR3 spans 15 residues. Germline-derived CDR1 and CDR2 are MDHEN and SYDVKM. The CDR3 DNA reads TGTGCCAGCAGTCCTCCGGGACAGGGGATGGAGACCCAGTACTTC. This codes for CASSPPGQGMETQYF.

The chain has TRBV6-1 and TRBJ1-1, with 10 bases lining up with TRBD1. This CDR3 spans 16 amino acids. The germline gives CDR1 MNHNS, CDR2 SASEGT. V shed 3 bases and J 2 bases; nucleotides not matched to a gene: 6. The CDR3 DNA reads TGTGCCAGCAGTGACCGAGGACAGGGGGGTAACACTGAAGCTTTCTTT. Translated: CASSDRGQGGNTEAFF.

The chain combines TRBV7-6 with TRBJ2-7, with a weak D call TRBD2 (5 bases). This CDR3 region has 16 residues. V was cut by 5 bases and J by 0 bases, with 17 bases left in between. CDR1 SGHVS and CDR2 FNYEAQ come from the germline V gene. In DNA, the CDR3 is TGTGCCAGCAGCCCGCGTCGAGCGGAGATCTCCTACGAGCAGTACTTC. Amino acids: CASSPRRAEISYEQYF.

CDR3 region: CASTGARQYNEQFF. The CDR3 DNA reads as TGTGCCAGCACTGGCGCTAGGCAGTACAATGAGCAGTTCTTC. V gene TRBV2 combines with J gene TRBJ2-1; D remains ambiguous. The V gene lost 7 bases and the J gene lost 4 bases, with 14 bases spanning the gap. Germline CDR1 is SNHLY and CDR2 is FYNNEI. The CDR3 consists of 14 residues.

V gene TRBV10-1 combines with J gene TRBJ2-1, with a weak D call TRBD2 (6 bases). Trimming left V 3 bases short and J 2 bases short, with 14 bases between. CDR3 length: 16 amino acids. Germline assignment: CDR1 WNHNN and CDR2 SYGVQD (reference sequence). CDR3 DNA: TGCGCCAGCAGTGAAGGTTTAGCGGATACCTACAATGAGCAGTTCTTC. The encoded protein is CASSEGLADTYNEQFF.

V and J are TRBV18 and TRBJ2-2; 9 bases match TRBD1. V shed 5 bases and J 2 bases; nucleotides not matched to a gene: 6. This CDR3 contains 16 residues. Germline-derived CDR1 and CDR2 are KGHSH and LQKENI. The CDR3 DNA follows: TGTGCCAGCTCAGCAGGAACAGGGGGCAACACCGGGGAGCTGTTTTTT. Its translation is CASSAGTGGNTGELFF.